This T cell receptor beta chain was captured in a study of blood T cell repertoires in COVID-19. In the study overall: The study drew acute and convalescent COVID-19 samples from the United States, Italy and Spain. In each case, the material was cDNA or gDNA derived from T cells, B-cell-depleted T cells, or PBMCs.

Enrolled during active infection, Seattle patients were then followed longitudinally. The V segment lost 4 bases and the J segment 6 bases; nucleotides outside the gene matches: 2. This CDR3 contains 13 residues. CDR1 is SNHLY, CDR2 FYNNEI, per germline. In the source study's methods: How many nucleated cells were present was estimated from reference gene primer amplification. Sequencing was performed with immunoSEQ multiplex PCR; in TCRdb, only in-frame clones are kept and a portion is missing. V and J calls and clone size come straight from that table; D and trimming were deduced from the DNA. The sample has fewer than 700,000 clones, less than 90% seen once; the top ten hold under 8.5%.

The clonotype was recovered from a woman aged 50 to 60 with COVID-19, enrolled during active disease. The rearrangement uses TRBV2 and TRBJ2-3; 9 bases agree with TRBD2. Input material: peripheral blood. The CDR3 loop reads CASSGGLADTQYF. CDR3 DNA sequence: TGTGCCAGCAGTGGTGGACTAGCGGATACGCAGTATTTT.